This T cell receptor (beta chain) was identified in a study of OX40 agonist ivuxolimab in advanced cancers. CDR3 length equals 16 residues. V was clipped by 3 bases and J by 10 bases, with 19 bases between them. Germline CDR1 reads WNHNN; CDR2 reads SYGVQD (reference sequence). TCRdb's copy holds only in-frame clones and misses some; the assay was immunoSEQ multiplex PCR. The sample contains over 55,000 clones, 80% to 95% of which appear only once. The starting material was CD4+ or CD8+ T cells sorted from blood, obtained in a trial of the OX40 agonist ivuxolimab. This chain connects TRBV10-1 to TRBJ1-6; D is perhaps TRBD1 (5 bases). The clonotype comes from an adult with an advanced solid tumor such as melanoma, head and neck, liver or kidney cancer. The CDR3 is CASSDSHVQGDSPLHF. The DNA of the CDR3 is TGCGCCAGCAGTGACTCCCACGTTCAGGGTGACTCACCCCTCCACTTT.